These 18 T cell receptor beta chains originate from one sample sequenced in a study of response to subunit inactivated influenza vaccine. MiXCR, run by TCRdb on the RT-PCR reads, gives a single entry per CDR3 protein. The table lists roughly 650,000 distinct CDR3 sequences, about 14% of them singletons. This specimen consisted of PBMCs from blood, obtained around two weeks before vaccination. These receptors originate from a man in his forties or fifties who received an inactivated influenza vaccine.

The genes are TRBV14 and TRBJ2-7; the D is unclear. Per the germline V gene, CDR1 is SGHDN and CDR2 is FVKESK. CDR3 length: 15 residues. Trimming removed 4 bases at V and 3 bases at J, with 16 bases between. In nucleotides, the CDR3 is TGTGCCAGCAGCCTAAGGGTAGGGCCCGTCTACGAGCAGTACTTC. Protein sequence: CASSLRVGPVYEQYF.

This clonotype was picked up a small number of times. The genes are TRBV6-2 or TRBV6-3 and TRBJ2-7, with 8 bases aligning to TRBD2. This CDR3 is built from 13 residues. Germline assignment: CDR1 MNHEY and CDR2 SVGEGT. The ends lost 4 bases at V and 3 bases at J; junction bases unmatched: 2. The CDR3 DNA follows: TGTGCCAGCAGTTTTAGCGGGATCTACGAGCAGTACTTC. Residues: CASSFSGIYEQYF.

This chain uses TRBV6-1 with TRBJ2-2, with TRBD1 identical over 9 bases. Per the germline V gene, CDR1 is MNHNS and CDR2 is SASEGT. CDR3 length: 15 residues. Trimming cost V 6 bases and J 7 bases; bases outside gene matches: 9. The DNA of the CDR3 is TGTGCCAGCAGGCCACAGGGGGCGCAGGTCGGGGAGCTGTTTTTT. Translation gives CASRPQGAQVGELFF.

This clonotype was counted ten times or more. The chain has TRBV6-5 and TRBJ2-6; either TRBD1 or TRBD2 may fit D (5 bases each). Looked up from germline, CDR1 is MNHEY and CDR2 is SVGAGI. Deletions cut 5 bases from V and 0 bases from J, with 14 bases between. The CDR3 loop spans 17 amino acids. Here the CDR3 reads CASSNSGRTSGANVLTF. As DNA, the CDR3 is TGTGCCAGCAGTAATTCGGGACGGACCTCTGGGGCCAACGTCCTGACTTTC.

The rearrangement joins TRBV6-2 or TRBV6-3 to TRBJ2-5; D possibly corresponds to TRBD2 (5 bases). This CDR3 has 14 residues. With 5 bases removed from V and 2 bases from J, the gap between germline ends came to 12 bases. CDR1 MNHEY and CDR2 SVGEGT come from the germline V gene. CDR3 nucleotides: TGTGCCAGCAGTCCCGGACGGAGGCAAGAGACCCAGTACTTC. It is translated as CASSPGRRQETQYF.

This chain joins TRBV13 and TRBJ2-3; TRBD2 aligns across 7 bases. The CDR3 contains 16 residues. Germline trimming cut 5 bases from V and 2 bases from J; bases unmatched to any gene: 10. Germline values: CDR1 PRHDT, CDR2 FYEKMQ (reference sequence). The CDR3: CASSLRGVTTTDTQYF. Written as DNA, the CDR3 is TGTGCCAGCAGCCTCCGGGGGGTCACGACCACAGATACGCAGTATTTT. Based on the CDR3 plus reference TRBV13 and TRBJ2-3, the full variable domain is AAGVIQSPRHLIKEKRETATLKCYPIPRHDTVYWYQQGPGQDPQFLISFYEKMQSDKGSIPDRFSAQQFSDYHSELNMSSLELGDSALYFCASSLRGVTTTDTQYFGPGTRLTVL.

V usage is TRBV6-2 or TRBV6-3 and J usage is TRBJ2-7; 8 bases are a match to TRBD1. The CDR3 covers 14 residues. From germline, CDR1 is MNHEY and CDR2 SVGEGT. The junction had 7 bases not matched to a gene; V was cut back by 7 bases and J by 2 bases. CDR3 DNA sequence: TGTGCCAGCATGGACAGGGTGGTCCCCTACGAGCAGTACTTC. As protein: CASMDRVVPYEQYF.

This clonotype has a handful of counts. CDR3 bases: TGCAGTGCTAGGAGTAATAGCGGGAGGCGGGGAGATACGCAGTATTTT. Translated, it gives CSARSNSGRRGDTQYF. The V and J genes are TRBV20-1 and TRBJ2-3, with TRBD2 matching over 10 bases. Germline CDR1 is DFQATT and CDR2 is SNEGSKA (reference sequence). This CDR3 is 16 amino acids long. J gave up 5 bases and V 3 bases, and 11 bases lay outside the gene matches.

This clonotype was seen repeatedly, ten times or more. The CDR3 loop is CASLKRAEAFF. The CDR3 DNA reads TGTGCCAGCCTTAAGCGGGCAGAAGCTTTCTTT. V usage is TRBV2 and J usage is TRBJ1-1; no firm D call. The length of the CDR3 is 11 residues. Germline CDR1 SNHLY, CDR2 FYNNEI. Trimming left V 8 bases short and J 8 bases short, with 12 bases between.

The gene calls are TRBV12-3 or TRBV12-4 and TRBJ2-3, with D possibly TRBD1 on 6 matching bases. The length of the CDR3 is 14 residues. V was pared by 1 base and J by 4 bases, with 9 bases between. The CDR3 spells CASSLDPGADTQYF. The CDR3, as DNA: TGTGCCAGCAGTTTAGACCCAGGGGCAGATACGCAGTATTTT.

In this sample, this clonotype turned up a few times. V usage is TRBV20-1 and J usage is TRBJ2-3; 14 positions match TRBD2. This CDR3 spans 18 amino acids. CDR1 is DFQATT and CDR2 is SNEGSKA in the germline V gene (reference sequence). After removal of 0 bases from V and 4 bases from J, the junction contained 9 bases not matched to a gene. This chain's CDR3 is CSARDRRRGLAGADTQYF. CDR3 coding DNA: TGCAGTGCTAGAGATCGGAGGAGGGGACTAGCGGGAGCAGATACGCAGTATTTT.

This rearrangement joins TRBV19 to TRBJ2-2; D not certain. Germline CDR1 reads LNHDA; CDR2 reads SQIVND (reference sequence). The CDR3 extends over 16 amino acids. The germline V and J ends were trimmed by 3 bases and 4 bases, with 15 bases remaining between them. The CDR3 sequence is CASSIVRQSLTGELFF. CDR3 DNA sequence: TGTGCCAGTAGTATCGTCCGACAAAGCCTCACCGGGGAGCTGTTTTTT.

This clonotype was detected a few times. The germline gene is not matched at one end of the junction; a read error may be the cause. V gene TRBV7-7 combines with J gene TRBJ2-7; D is tentatively TRBD1 or TRBD2 (5 bases each). Germline V gene lookup returns CDR1 SSHAT and CDR2 FNYEAQ (reference sequence). CDR3 length: 15 residues. CDR3 protein: CASSLAPTGTYEQYF. As DNA, the CDR3 is TGTGCTAGCAGCTTAGCGCCCACAGGAACCTACGAGCAGTACTTC.

This chain uses TRBV11-2 with TRBJ2-1; TRBD2 matches at 7 bases. Germline CDR1 is SGHAT and CDR2 is FQNNGV. This CDR3 has 15 residues. V was clipped by 2 bases and J by 6 bases; unmatched bases: 7. The CDR3: CASSLSPTSRNEQFF. The CDR3 DNA is TGTGCCAGCAGCTTATCACCGACTAGCCGCAATGAGCAGTTCTTC.

This clonotype was found a few times. The chain has TRBV7-2 and TRBJ2-5, with 8 bases matching TRBD1. V lost 5 bases, J lost 5 bases, and 16 bases stayed unmatched. Germline V gene sequence: CDR1 SGHTA, CDR2 FQGNSA. The CDR3 totals 17 residues. CDR3 in DNA: TGTGCCAGCAGCCTAACATTTCGGGCAGGGGGCGGGGAGACCCAGTACTTC. Encoded protein: CASSLTFRAGGGETQYF.

This clonotype was observed a few times. V usage is TRBV3-1 and J usage is TRBJ1-5; D call uncertain. The V end was cut by 0 bases, the J end by 7 bases, with 10 bases between. CDR3 length equals 14 residues. Germline lookup yields CDR1 LGHDT and CDR2 YNNKEL (reference sequence). The CDR3 here is CASSQETDRQPQHF. DNA of the CDR3: TGTGCCAGCAGCCAAGAAACAGATCGCCAGCCCCAGCATTTT. Full variable domain (outside the CDR3, taken from reference TRBV3-1 and TRBJ1-5): DTAVSQTPKYLVTQMGNDKSIKCEQNLGHDTMYWYKQDSKKFLKIMFSYNNKELIINETVPNRFSPKSPDKAHLNLHINSLELGDSAVYFCASSQETDRQPQHFGDGTRLSIL.

This clonotype was seen a handful of times. CDR3 DNA sequence: TGCAGTGCTAGAGATCCGACCGAAGCGCAGGGGCTCTATGGCTACACCTTC. It encodes CSARDPTEAQGLYGYTF. V gene TRBV20-1 combines with J gene TRBJ1-2, with D possibly matching TRBD1 (6 bases). The CDR3 is 17 amino acids. Germline V CDR1 and CDR2: DFQATT, SNEGSKA (reference sequence). The V gene lost 0 bases and the J gene lost 4 bases, with 21 bases spanning the gap.

This clonotype was counted a single time. The chain couples TRBV7-9 to TRBJ2-1; 8 bases agree with TRBD2. CDR1 is SEHNR and CDR2 is FQNEAQ in the germline V gene (reference sequence). V lost 3 bases, J lost 7 bases, and 8 bases stayed unmatched. The CDR3 sequence is 15 residues long. CDR3 sequence reads: CASSFSASGLNEQFF. In nucleotides, the CDR3 is TGTGCCAGCAGCTTCTCGGCTAGCGGGTTAAATGAGCAGTTCTTC.